These T cell receptor beta chains were read from a single sample in a study of T cell responses to AZD1222 COVID-19 vaccine. Profiling relied on immunoSEQ multiplex PCR, and the TCRdb table lists in-frame clones only, not all of them. The table records 150,000 to 200,000 clones, approximately 92% of them present only once. The sample here was peripheral blood, taken 28 days after the second dose of the MenACWY control vaccine. Source of these receptors: an adult who received the MenACWY meningococcal vaccine as a control. CDR3s include the opening cysteine and the closing phenylalanine or tryptophan. Fields, in order: clone size, V gene, D gene, J gene, CDR3 protein, CDR3 DNA. The D gene is left open where the match is weak. Some rows mark clone size as missing; the rest say once, few, many or name a class of expanded clone.

clone_size: .
v_call: TRBV2
d_call: .
j_call: TRBJ1-2
cdr3_aa: CASVRIGYGYTF
cdr3_nt: TGTGCCAGCGTCAGGATCGGGTATGGCTACACCTTC

clone_size: .
v_call: TRBV21-1
d_call: .
j_call: TRBJ1-5
cdr3_aa: CASSKGRNQPQHF
cdr3_nt: TGTGCCAGCAGCAAAGGAAGGAATCAGCCCCAGCATTTT

clone_size: .
v_call: TRBV19
d_call: TRBD1
j_call: TRBJ1-1
cdr3_aa: CASSIGAGGTEAFF
cdr3_nt: TGTGCCAGTAGTATTGGGGCAGGGGGCACTGAAGCTTTCTTT

clone_size: .
v_call: TRBV18
d_call: .
j_call: TRBJ2-2
cdr3_aa: CASSTDLGELFF
cdr3_nt: TGTGCCAGCTCCACAGATCTAGGGGAGCTGTTTTTT

clone_size: .
v_call: TRBV6-1
d_call: .
j_call: TRBJ2-3
cdr3_aa: CASSEGRGPMVTQYF
cdr3_nt: TGTGCCAGCAGTGAAGGCCGAGGGCCCATGGTTACGCAGTATTTT

clone_size: .
v_call: TRBV24-1
d_call: TRBD2
j_call: TRBJ2-3
cdr3_aa: CATSETLAGGPGTQYF
cdr3_nt: TGTGCCACCAGTGAGACACTAGCGGGAGGCCCGGGTACGCAGTATTTT

clone_size: .
v_call: TRBV3-1/TRBV3-2
d_call: .
j_call: TRBJ1-2
cdr3_aa: CASSQSLNLWLDGYTF
cdr3_nt: TGTGCCAGCAGCCAATCCCTTAACCTCTGGTTAGATGGCTACACCTTC

clone_size: .
v_call: TRBV9
d_call: .
j_call: TRBJ1-5
cdr3_aa: CASSADTFNQPQHF
cdr3_nt: TGTGCCAGCAGCGCGGACACTTTCAATCAGCCCCAGCATTTT

clone_size: .
v_call: TRBV7-8
d_call: .
j_call: TRBJ1-1
cdr3_aa: CASSYDGLNTEAFF
cdr3_nt: TGTGCCAGCAGCTACGACGGACTGAACACTGAAGCTTTCTTT

clone_size: .
v_call: TRBV7-8
d_call: .
j_call: TRBJ2-2
cdr3_aa: CASSLVDGWVGELFF
cdr3_nt: TGTGCCAGCAGCTTAGTCGACGGATGGGTCGGGGAGCTGTTTTTT

clone_size: .
v_call: TRBV29-1
d_call: .
j_call: TRBJ2-2
cdr3_aa: CSVVRENTGELFF
cdr3_nt: TGCAGCGTTGTGCGGGAGAACACCGGGGAGCTGTTTTTT

clone_size: .
v_call: TRBV7-3
d_call: .
j_call: TRBJ1-1
cdr3_aa: CASSTRTAEAFF
cdr3_nt: TGTGCCAGCAGCACCCGGACAGCTGAAGCTTTCTTT

clone_size: .
v_call: TRBV9
d_call: .
j_call: TRBJ1-3
cdr3_aa: CASSPGGSGNTIYF
cdr3_nt: TGTGCCAGCAGCCCTGGCGGCTCTGGAAACACCATATATTTT

clone_size: .
v_call: TRBV25-1
d_call: TRBD2
j_call: TRBJ2-1
cdr3_aa: CASSEFGASGGYNEQFF
cdr3_nt: TGTGCCAGCAGTGAATTCGGGGCTAGCGGGGGTTACAATGAGCAGTTCTTC

clone_size: .
v_call: TRBV6-5
d_call: .
j_call: TRBJ1-2
cdr3_aa: CASTRTLRGNYGYTF
cdr3_nt: TGTGCCAGCACCCGGACCCTTCGGGGGAACTATGGCTACACCTTC

clone_size: .
v_call: TRBV25-1
d_call: .
j_call: TRBJ1-3
cdr3_aa: CASTGSGGPGNTIYF
cdr3_nt: TGTGCCAGCACTGGGTCTGGGGGGCCTGGAAACACCATATATTTT

clone_size: .
v_call: TRBV19
d_call: TRBD1
j_call: TRBJ2-3
cdr3_aa: CASSSQTGTDTQYF
cdr3_nt: TGTGCCAGTAGTAGTCAGACAGGGACAGATACGCAGTATTTT

clone_size: once
v_call: TRBV7-8
d_call: .
j_call: TRBJ2-2
cdr3_aa: CASSLVGQSRTGELFF
cdr3_nt: TGTGCCAGCAGCTTAGTAGGTCAAAGCAGGACCGGGGAGCTGTTTTTT

clone_size: .
v_call: TRBV11-2
d_call: .
j_call: TRBJ1-2
cdr3_aa: CASSSLDLQGRGYTF
cdr3_nt: TGTGCCAGCAGCAGCTTAGATCTTCAGGGGAGAGGCTACACCTTC

clone_size: .
v_call: TRBV30
d_call: .
j_call: TRBJ2-1
cdr3_aa: CAWFPSPGIGEQFF
cdr3_nt: TGTGCCTGGTTTCCCAGCCCGGGGATCGGTGAGCAGTTCTTC

clone_size: .
v_call: TRBV27
d_call: .
j_call: TRBJ1-4
cdr3_aa: CASSSDSPTNEKLFF
cdr3_nt: TGTGCCAGCAGTTCAGACAGTCCCACTAATGAAAAACTGTTTTTT

clone_size: .
v_call: TRBV3-1/TRBV3-2
d_call: .
j_call: TRBJ1-3
cdr3_aa: CASSQDTGRHNTIYF
cdr3_nt: TGTGCCAGCAGCCAAGATACGGGGAGGCACAACACCATATATTTT

clone_size: .
v_call: TRBV29-1
d_call: .
j_call: TRBJ1-1
cdr3_aa: CSVDVSEAFF
cdr3_nt: TGCAGCGTTGATGTTTCTGAAGCTTTCTTT

clone_size: .
v_call: TRBV6-5
d_call: TRBD1
j_call: TRBJ1-1
cdr3_aa: CASLPTGGNTEAFF
cdr3_nt: TGTGCCAGCTTACCGACAGGGGGAAACACTGAAGCTTTCTTT

clone_size: .
v_call: TRBV7-3
d_call: .
j_call: TRBJ2-5
cdr3_aa: CASSLDRETQYF
cdr3_nt: TGTGCCAGCAGCCTCGACAGAGAGACCCAGTACTTC

clone_size: .
v_call: TRBV16
d_call: .
j_call: TRBJ1-6
cdr3_aa: CASSQGPLGDSPLHF
cdr3_nt: TGTGCCAGCAGCCAGGGACCCCTGGGGGATTCACCCCTCCACTTT

clone_size: .
v_call: TRBV2
d_call: .
j_call: TRBJ1-1
cdr3_aa: CASRPQGIMNTEAFF
cdr3_nt: TGTGCCAGCAGACCCCAGGGGATCATGAACACTGAAGCTTTCTTT

clone_size: .
v_call: TRBV10-1
d_call: TRBD2
j_call: TRBJ2-1
cdr3_aa: CASSESGGINEQFF
cdr3_nt: TGCGCCAGCAGTGAGTCCGGGGGGATTAATGAGCAGTTCTTC

clone_size: .
v_call: TRBV7-9
d_call: .
j_call: TRBJ2-7
cdr3_aa: CASSHPSRDGSYEQYF
cdr3_nt: TGTGCCAGCAGCCACCCTTCCAGGGACGGCTCCTACGAGCAGTACTTC

clone_size: once
v_call: TRBV18
d_call: .
j_call: TRBJ2-1
cdr3_aa: CASSGSGTESSYNEQFF
cdr3_nt: TGTGCCAGCTCAGGTAGTGGGACCGAGAGCTCCTACAATGAGCAGTTCTTC

clone_size: once
v_call: TRBV30
d_call: TRBD1
j_call: TRBJ1-6
cdr3_aa: CAHNRDRIGSPLHF
cdr3_nt: TGTGCTCATAACCGGGACAGGATAGGATCACCCCTCCACTTT